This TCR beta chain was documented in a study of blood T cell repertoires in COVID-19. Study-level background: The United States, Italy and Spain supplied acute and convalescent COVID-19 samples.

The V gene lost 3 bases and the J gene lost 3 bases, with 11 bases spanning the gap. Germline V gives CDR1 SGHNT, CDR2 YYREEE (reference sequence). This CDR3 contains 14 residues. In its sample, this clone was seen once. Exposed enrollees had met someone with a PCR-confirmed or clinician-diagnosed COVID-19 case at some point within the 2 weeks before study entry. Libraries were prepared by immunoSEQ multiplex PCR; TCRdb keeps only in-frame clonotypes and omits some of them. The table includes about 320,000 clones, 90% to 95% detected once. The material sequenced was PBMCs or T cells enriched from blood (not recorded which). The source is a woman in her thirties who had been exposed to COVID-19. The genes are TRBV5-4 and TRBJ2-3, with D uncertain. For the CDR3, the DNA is TGTGCCAGCAGCTACACCATATTTACAGATACGCAGTATTTT. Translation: CASSYTIFTDTQYF.